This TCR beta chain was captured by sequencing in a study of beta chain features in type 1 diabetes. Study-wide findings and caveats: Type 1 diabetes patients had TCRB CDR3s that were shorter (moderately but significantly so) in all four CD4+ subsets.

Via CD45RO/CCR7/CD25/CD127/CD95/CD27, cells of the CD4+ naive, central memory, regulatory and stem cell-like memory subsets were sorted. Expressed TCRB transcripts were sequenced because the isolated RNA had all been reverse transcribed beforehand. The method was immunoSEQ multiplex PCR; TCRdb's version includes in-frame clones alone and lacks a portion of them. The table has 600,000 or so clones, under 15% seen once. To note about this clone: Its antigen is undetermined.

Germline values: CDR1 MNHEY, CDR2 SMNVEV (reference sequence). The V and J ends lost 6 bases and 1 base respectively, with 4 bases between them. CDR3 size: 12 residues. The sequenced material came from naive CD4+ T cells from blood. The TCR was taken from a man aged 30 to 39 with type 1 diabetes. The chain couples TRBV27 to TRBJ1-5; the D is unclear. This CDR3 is CASRGSNQPQHF. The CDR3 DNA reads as TGTGCCAGCAGAGGGAGCAATCAGCCCCAGCATTTT.